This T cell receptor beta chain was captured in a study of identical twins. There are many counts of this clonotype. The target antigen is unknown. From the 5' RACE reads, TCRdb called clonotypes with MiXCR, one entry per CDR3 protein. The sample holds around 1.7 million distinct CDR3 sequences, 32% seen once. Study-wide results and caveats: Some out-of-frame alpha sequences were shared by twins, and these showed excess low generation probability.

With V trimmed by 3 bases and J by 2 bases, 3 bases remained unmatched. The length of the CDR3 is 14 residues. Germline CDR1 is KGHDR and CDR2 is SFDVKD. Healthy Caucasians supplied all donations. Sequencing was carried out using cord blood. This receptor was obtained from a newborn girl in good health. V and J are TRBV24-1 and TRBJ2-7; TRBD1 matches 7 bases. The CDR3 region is CATSDTDRTYEQYF. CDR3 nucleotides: TGTGCCACCAGTGATACGGACAGGACCTACGAGCAGTACTTC.